This T cell receptor beta chain was sequenced for a study of technical replicates of blood from four donors. Germline loops: CDR1 SGHTA, CDR2 FQGTGA. The CDR3 is made up of 16 amino acids. V was clipped by 3 bases and J by 2 bases; unmatched bases: 8. This table comes from immunoSEQ multiplex PCR, and its TCRdb copy is limited to in-frame clones, with some not included. The profile shows more than 95,000 clones, 95% of them singletons. This clone is a singleton in its sample. The chain is built from TRBV7-3 and TRBJ2-3; 7 nucleotides line up with TRBD1. The receptor comes from a human donor in good health. Material: T cells isolated from PBMCs. This CDR3 is CASSFSPGGSTDTQYF. CDR3 sequence (DNA): TGTGCCAGCAGCTTCTCGCCAGGGGGTTCCACAGATACGCAGTATTTT.